The sequence of this T cell receptor (beta chain) was determined in a study of blood T cells in healthy people across ages. Regarding the study as a whole: Among long-lived donors, naive CD4+ cells were more numerous and diversity higher than in aged donors.

On this clonotype: The antigen remains undetermined. A clone one base away is much larger, so this may be a read error.

V lost 7 bases, J lost 0 bases, and 13 bases lay in between. CDR3 length: 14 residues. Germline CDR1 reads SGDLS; CDR2 reads YYNGEE. A J-beta primer mix and a sample-barcoded 5' primer were used in a second PCR of roughly 7 to 12 cycles. MiXCR, run by TCRdb on the 5' RACE reads, gives a single entry per CDR3 protein. The data hold 590,000 or so distinct CDR3 sequences, with less than 35% observed a single time. The J gene is TRBJ1-2, the V gene TRBV9; a possible D gene is TRBD1 (6 bases). Sequenced: blood. The sequence came from a woman of 80 years or more in good health. The CDR3 region is CASGSRQANYGYTF. The CDR3 coding sequence is TGTGCCAGCGGCTCCCGACAGGCTAACTATGGCTACACCTTC.